Detailed here is one T cell receptor beta chain. The antigen is not known. Trimming left V 2 bases short and J 0 bases short, with 8 bases between. The CDR3 runs 15 residues. Germline V gene sequence: CDR1 SGHRS, CDR2 YFSETQ. This sample was included in a study of T cell responses to AZD1222 COVID-19 vaccine. Study-wide results and limits: Donors, mostly white British, included more females; clonal diversity was possibly underestimated.

Data came from immunoSEQ multiplex PCR; TCRdb stores just in-frame clones and leaves some out. This table has approximately 120,000 clones, more than 70% appearing once. The genes are TRBV5-1 and TRBJ2-2; D is ambiguous. The TCR comes from an adult in good health. The sample consisted of peripheral blood, taken on day 0 of AZD1222 vaccination. CDR3: CASSLSSPNTGELFF. The CDR3, as DNA: TGCGCCAGCAGCTTATCCAGCCCGAACACCGGGGAGCTGTTTTTT.